These 32 T cell receptor beta chains share one sample of origin, sequenced in a study of cytomegalovirus exposure and HLA in healthy donors. PCR was performed using 60 Vbeta and 13 Jbeta primers. Here immunoSEQ multiplex PCR was the method, and the copy in TCRdb shows in-frame clones only, minus some. Among some 130,000 clones listed, about 78% were seen once. What was sequenced was PBMCs. The origin of the receptors is a man aged 50-60 years in good health and CMV-seronegative.

The V and J genes are TRBV11-1 and TRBJ1-1; perhaps TRBD1 as D (6 bases). V lost 1 base to trimming and J lost 0 bases, with 9 bases between them. CDR3 length equals 15 residues. CDR1 is SGHAT, CDR2 FQDESV, per germline (reference sequence). Here the CDR3 DNA reads TGTGCCAGCAGCTTAGACAGGGCGGTGAACACTGAAGCTTTCTTT. Translation: CASSLDRAVNTEAFF.

The V and J genes are TRBV28 and TRBJ2-7; D gene unclear. Germline V gives CDR1 MDHEN, CDR2 SYDVKM. CDR3 size: 11 residues. V lost 7 bases to trimming and J lost 6 bases, with 10 bases between them. The CDR3 loop reads CASTFTGEQYF. Written as DNA, the CDR3 is TGTGCCAGCACCTTTACTGGCGAGCAGTACTTC.

The gene calls are TRBV30 and TRBJ2-2; D is possibly TRBD2 (7 bases). The CDR3 runs to 13 residues. From germline, CDR1 is GTSNPN and CDR2 SVGIG (reference sequence). Trimming took 3 bases from V and 4 from J, leaving 9 bases between them. Written as DNA, the CDR3 is TGTGCCTGGAGAGGGGGGGCCACCGGGGAGCTGTTTTTT. It is translated as CAWRGGATGELFF.

On this clone itself: Additional DNA sequences in this sample encode the identical CDR3. The chain joins TRBV19 to TRBJ2-3; 9 nucleotides align to TRBD2. V shed 3 bases and J 6 bases; nucleotides not matched to a gene: 7. This CDR3 spans 15 amino acids. In germline, CDR1 is LNHDA, CDR2 SQIVND (reference sequence). The CDR3 is CASSMGLAGKDTQYF. In DNA, the CDR3 is TGTGCCAGTAGTATGGGGCTAGCGGGAAAGGATACGCAGTATTTT.

The V call is TRBV28, the J call TRBJ1-1; maybe TRBD1 (5 bases). The germline gives CDR1 MDHEN, CDR2 SYDVKM. V dropped 1 base and J dropped 0 bases, with 21 bases sitting between them. There are 19 residues in the CDR3. The CDR3 spells CASSLSESRRGFMNTEAFF. The CDR3 DNA follows: TGTGCCAGCAGTTTATCAGAGTCCAGACGGGGGTTCATGAACACTGAAGCTTTCTTT.

As for this clone: A single base separates this from a much larger clone, so it may be a read error. The CDR3 DNA reads as TGTGCCAGCAGCTGGGACAGGGGCTACGAGCAGTACTTC. Amino acid sequence: CASSWDRGYEQYF. The gene calls are TRBV11-3 and TRBJ2-7; TRBD1 agrees at 10 bases. Germline trimming cut 4 bases from V and 3 bases from J; bases unmatched to any gene: 0. In germline, CDR1 is SGHNT, CDR2 YENEEA. The CDR3 is 13 residues long.

V gene TRBV19 combines with J gene TRBJ1-1; no firm D call. The germline CDR1 and CDR2 sequences are LNHDA and SQIVND (reference sequence). This CDR3 is 13 amino acids long. V lost 6 bases and J 0 bases, leaving 8 bases between the germline ends. The CDR3 reads CASRRQLNTEAFF. The CDR3 nucleotides are TGTGCCAGTAGGCGACAACTGAACACTGAAGCTTTCTTT.

The rearrangement uses TRBV4-1 and TRBJ2-3, with D possibly matching TRBD2 (6 bases). This CDR3 is built from 17 residues. Trimming removed 3 bases at V and 0 bases at J, with 16 bases between. Germline V gene lookup returns CDR1 MGHRA and CDR2 YSYEKL. The CDR3 DNA sequence: TGCGCCAGCAGCCAGGAAAGTAGCGGAGCTAGCACAGATACGCAGTATTTT. Its translation: CASSQESSGASTDTQYF.

The J gene is TRBJ2-7, the V gene TRBV18; 9 bases are shared with TRBD1. The CDR3 totals 16 residues. Germline CDR1 reads KGHSH; CDR2 reads LQKENI. Germline trimming cut 4 bases from V and 0 bases from J; bases unmatched to any gene: 7. The CDR3 DNA reads as TGTGCCAGCTCACGCACCGGGACAGGGAGCTCCTACGAGCAGTACTTC. This sequence encodes CASSRTGTGSSYEQYF.

The chain joins TRBV7-2 to TRBJ2-1; D possibly corresponds to TRBD2 (6 bases). Trimming left V 3 bases short and J 4 bases short, with 13 bases between. The germline CDR1 and CDR2 sequences are SGHTA and FQGNSA. This CDR3 is built from 15 residues. CDR3 DNA: TGTGCCAGCAGCTTTTTTAGCGGATCGTACAATGAGCAGTTCTTC. The encoded protein is CASSFFSGSYNEQFF.

The chain links TRBV11-2 to TRBJ2-7, with no clear D. There are 12 residues in the CDR3. Germline V CDR1 and CDR2: SGHAT, FQNNGV. The germline V and J ends were trimmed by 0 bases and 3 bases, with 3 bases remaining between them. CDR3 loop: CASSLELYEQYF. The CDR3 bases are TGTGCCAGCAGCTTAGAACTCTACGAGCAGTACTTC.

The chain couples TRBV7-2 to TRBJ1-2, with TRBD1 identical over 7 bases. This CDR3 is 14 amino acids long. V was pared by 5 bases and J by 4 bases, with 7 bases of the junction left unmatched. The germline gives CDR1 SGHTA, CDR2 FQGNSA. CDR3 loop: CASSRDRVGYGYTF. CDR3 bases: TGTGCCAGCAGCCGTGACAGGGTGGGCTATGGCTACACCTTC. Filled out from reference TRBV7-2 and TRBJ1-2, the complete variable domain reads GAGVSQSPSNKVTEKGKDVELRCDPISGHTALYWYRQSLGQGLEFLIYFQGNSAPDKSGLPSDRFSAERTGGSVSTLTIQRTQQEDSAVYLCASSRDRVGYGYTFGSGTRLTVV.

The V call is TRBV10-1, the J call TRBJ2-1; TRBD2 might be the D (6 bases). The CDR3 has 13 residues. The ends were cut back, 0 bases at V and 10 bases at J, with 10 bases in the middle. Germline V CDR1 and CDR2: WNHNN, SYGVQD (reference sequence). The CDR3 is CASSESPGDEQFF. CDR3 bases: TGCGCCAGCAGTGAGTCGCCGGGAGACGAGCAGTTCTTC.

The chain uses TRBV6-1 and TRBJ2-5; the D is unclear. Germline V gene sequence: CDR1 MNHNS, CDR2 SASEGT. Trimming removed 7 bases from V and 2 bases from J, with 8 bases in between. The CDR3 totals 12 residues. CDR3 residues: CASTVLQETQYF. CDR3 in DNA: TGTGCCAGCACAGTCTTACAAGAGACCCAGTACTTC.

This clone has a single count. The V and J genes are TRBV30 and TRBJ2-7; D is perhaps TRBD1 (6 bases). Germline CDR1 is GTSNPN and CDR2 is SVGIG (reference sequence). Trimming shortened V by 7 bases and J by 0 bases, and 13 bases separated the two germline ends. The CDR3 covers 13 residues. This chain's CDR3 is CALQAGVSYEQYF. The CDR3 DNA sequence: TGTGCCTTGCAGGCAGGGGTCTCCTACGAGCAGTACTTC.

The chain combines TRBV28 with TRBJ1-1, with D hard to call. V gave up 8 bases and J gave up 0 bases, with 7 bases separating them. The CDR3 totals 12 residues. From germline, CDR1 is MDHEN and CDR2 SYDVKM. In DNA, the CDR3 is TGTGCCAGCTGTCAGATGAACACTGAAGCTTTCTTT. Translated, it gives CASCQMNTEAFF.

A few counts support this clone. The chain links TRBV9 to TRBJ2-3; 8 positions match TRBD1. V was clipped by 4 bases and J by 1 base; unmatched bases: 5. This CDR3 contains 15 residues. The germline V gene encodes CDR1 SGDLS and CDR2 YYNGEE. The CDR3 nucleotides read TGTGCCAGCAGCCTGACAGGGGCTGGCACAGATACGCAGTATTTT. It encodes CASSLTGAGTDTQYF.

This chain links TRBV5-6 with TRBJ2-4; D remains ambiguous. V shed 4 bases and J shed 0 bases, with 11 bases lying between them. The CDR3 extends over 15 amino acids. From germline, CDR1 is SGHDT and CDR2 YYEEEE. CDR3 protein: CASSLIQLAKNIQYF. Here the CDR3 DNA reads TGTGCCAGCAGCCTCATACAGCTAGCCAAAAACATTCAGTACTTC.

The chain recombines TRBV27 with TRBJ2-7; 7 nucleotides match TRBD1. CDR3 length equals 14 residues. J was trimmed by 3 bases and V by 6 bases; bases with no gene match: 8. Germline loops: CDR1 MNHEY, CDR2 SMNVEV (reference sequence). This chain's CDR3 is CASRMVRDSYEQYF. The CDR3 nucleotides read TGTGCCAGCAGGATGGTTCGGGACAGCTACGAGCAGTACTTC.

V gene TRBV6-1 combines with J gene TRBJ2-5; D is undetermined. The CDR3 consists of 14 residues. Germline loops: CDR1 MNHNS, CDR2 SASEGT. Deletions cut 4 bases from V and 5 bases from J, with 14 bases between. The CDR3 reads CASSGNYLVETQYF. The CDR3 nucleotides are TGTGCCAGCAGTGGTAACTATCTAGTTGAGACCCAGTACTTC.

The V and J genes are TRBV30 and TRBJ2-5; TRBD2 matches at 7 bases. The CDR3 is made up of 13 amino acids. Losses at the gene ends were 0 bases for V and 4 bases for J; bases not matched to a gene: 2. From germline, CDR1 is GTSNPN and CDR2 SVGIG (reference sequence). The CDR3 DNA follows: TGTGCCTGGAGTGTACCGGGAGGAGAGACCCAGTACTTC. Its translation is CAWSVPGGETQYF.

The chain has TRBV15 and TRBJ2-3; D uncertain. Germline lookup yields CDR1 LNHNV and CDR2 YYDKDF (reference sequence). CDR3 length: 15 amino acids. V lost 0 bases to trimming and J lost 0 bases, with 7 bases between them. The CDR3 region is CATSRDNPSTDTQYF. CDR3 sequence (DNA): TGTGCCACCAGCAGAGATAATCCTAGCACAGATACGCAGTATTTT.

The chain employs TRBV7-2 and TRBJ2-7; 7 bases are shared with TRBD1. Germline V gene sequence: CDR1 SGHTA, CDR2 FQGNSA. V lost 1 base, J lost 4 bases, and 4 bases stayed unmatched. There are 14 residues in the CDR3. Here the CDR3 reads CASSLDSGGYEQYF. In DNA, the CDR3 is TGTGCCAGCAGCTTAGACTCAGGGGGTTACGAGCAGTACTTC.

The V gene is TRBV6-6, the J gene TRBJ2-7; TRBD2 might be the D (5 bases). CDR3 length: 14 residues. Trimming shortened V by 0 bases and J by 7 bases, and 13 bases separated the two germline ends. The V gene's germline CDR1 is MNHNY and CDR2 SVGAGI (reference sequence). The CDR3 bases are TGTGCCAGCAGTTACTCGAGGGTCCCTCCAGAGCAGTACTTC. Translating it yields CASSYSRVPPEQYF.

In its sample, this clone was seen a few times. The chain is built from TRBV5-1 and TRBJ2-7; D possibly corresponds to TRBD2 (6 bases). Germline-derived CDR1 and CDR2 are SGHRS and YFSETQ. V was pared by 5 bases and J by 4 bases, with 19 bases between. The length of the CDR3 is 15 residues. CDR3 DNA sequence: TGCGCCAGCAGGGACACTCCCGGGGGAGTATACGAGCAGTACTTC. This gives the protein CASRDTPGGVYEQYF.

The chain is built from TRBV5-6 and TRBJ2-7, with TRBD2 as a possible D gene (5 bases). There are 12 residues in the CDR3. With 7 bases removed from V and 2 bases from J, the gap between germline ends came to 10 bases. In germline, CDR1 is SGHDT, CDR2 YYEEEE. CDR3 in amino acids: CASCRGTYEQYF. Here the CDR3 DNA reads TGTGCCAGCTGTCGGGGAACCTACGAGCAGTACTTC.

This chain joins TRBV10-2 and TRBJ2-1; 7 nucleotides agree with TRBD2. Per germline, CDR1 WSHSY and CDR2 SAAADI. J gave up 8 bases and V 2 bases, and 6 bases lay outside the gene matches. This CDR3 comprises 14 residues. The chain's CDR3 is CASSEGREMDEQFF. The DNA of the CDR3 is TGCGCCAGCAGTGAGGGGCGGGAGATGGATGAGCAGTTCTTC.

J is TRBJ2-6 and V is TRBV5-4; no clear D. This CDR3 is 13 amino acids long. Trimming pared 4 bases from V and 4 bases from J, leaving 6 bases between. Germline V gives CDR1 SGHNT, CDR2 YYREEE (reference sequence). CDR3 in amino acids: CASSEWGANVLTF. The CDR3 coding sequence is TGTGCCAGCAGCGAGTGGGGGGCCAACGTCCTGACTTTC.

This chain joins TRBV19 and TRBJ2-7; 9 bases map to TRBD1. The CDR3 is made up of 15 amino acids. The germline CDR1 and CDR2 sequences are LNHDA and SQIVND (reference sequence). V lost 7 bases to trimming and J lost 2 bases; unmatched junction nucleotides: 9. The CDR3 bases are TGTGCCAGTACCATCGCCGGGACAGGGACCTACGAGCAGTACTTC. Protein sequence: CASTIAGTGTYEQYF.

This rearrangement joins TRBV5-8 to TRBJ2-5, with 12 bases aligning to TRBD2. This CDR3 spans 18 amino acids. V lost 7 bases, J lost 4 bases, and 17 bases stayed unmatched. Germline CDR1 SGHTS, CDR2 YDEGEE. CDR3: CASVLNGLAGYTRETQYF. CDR3 bases: TGTGCCAGCGTTCTAAACGGACTAGCGGGATACACACGAGAGACCCAGTACTTC.

This clone was counted a few times. The rearrangement links TRBV2 to TRBJ2-3; 7 bases are a match to TRBD2. This CDR3 is built from 14 residues. Trimming cost V 11 bases and J 6 bases; bases outside gene matches: 14. Germline loops: CDR1 SNHLY, CDR2 FYNNEI. As DNA, the CDR3 is TGTGCCGGGCGGGCGGGAGAGGGTTCGGATACGCAGTATTTT. It codes for CAGRAGEGSDTQYF.

The chain has TRBV29-1 and TRBJ2-7, with D possibly TRBD2 on 5 matching bases. V was trimmed by 7 bases and J by 1 base, leaving 11 bases between them. CDR1 is SQVTM and CDR2 is ANQGSEA in the germline V gene. The CDR3 has 12 residues. As DNA, the CDR3 is TGCAGCGCGAAAACTAGTTCCTACGAGCAGTACTTC. This encodes CSAKTSSYEQYF.